The 7 T cell receptor beta chains in this list originate from one sample, sequenced in a study of technical replicates of blood from a handful of donors. TCRdb keeps only in-frame clones here, not all; method: immunoSEQ multiplex PCR. Of under 90,000 clones listed, about 96% are singletons. The sample taken for sequencing was T cells isolated from PBMCs. The receptors here all came from a human donor in good health.

The rearrangement uses TRBV7-9 and TRBJ2-7, with D possibly being TRBD2 (6 bases). The CDR3 covers 16 residues. Germline CDR1 reads SEHNR; CDR2 reads FQNEAQ (reference sequence). The V end lost 1 base, the J end lost 0 bases, and 13 bases lay between the germline ends. The CDR3 region has the DNA TGTGCCAGCAGCTTAGGATTGGGACTTAGCTCCTACGAGCAGTACTTC. Its protein is CASSLGLGLSSYEQYF.

V usage is TRBV7-2 and J usage is TRBJ2-7; possibly TRBD2 for D (7 bases). This CDR3 contains 15 residues. Trimming shortened V by 5 bases and J by 5 bases, and 19 bases separated the two germline ends. The germline V gene encodes CDR1 SGHTA and CDR2 FQGNSA. CDR3 coding DNA: TGTGCCAGCAGCAGGGGGGGACCGGTTTTGGACGAGCAGTACTTC. Translating it yields CASSRGGPVLDEQYF.

The genes are TRBV9 and TRBJ2-2; 7 positions match TRBD2. This CDR3 comprises 16 residues. CDR1 and CDR2 (germline): SGDLS, YYNGEE. V lost 4 bases, J lost 7 bases, and 13 bases stayed unmatched. The DNA of the CDR3 is TGTGCCAGCAGCCCCCCCTCAGCGGGGTGGGGCGGGGAGCTGTTTTTT. Translation gives CASSPPSAGWGGELFF.

The V gene is TRBV28, the J gene TRBJ2-7, with D perhaps TRBD2 (6 bases). Trimming removed 3 bases at V and 3 bases at J, with 9 bases between. CDR1 and CDR2 (germline): MDHEN, SYDVKM. The CDR3 covers 13 residues. The CDR3 sequence: CASSFSGGYEQYF. In DNA, the CDR3 is TGTGCCAGCAGTTTTTCCGGGGGCTACGAGCAGTACTTC.

The chain has TRBV7-9 and TRBJ2-7; D is perhaps TRBD1 (6 bases). The V and J ends lost 1 base and 3 bases respectively, with 13 bases between them. CDR1 and CDR2 from the germline V gene are SEHNR and FQNEAQ (reference sequence). The CDR3 covers 15 residues. Written as DNA, the CDR3 is TGTGCCAGCAGCTTAGAGGGGGTGGCTGTCTACGAGCAGTACTTC. Encoded protein: CASSLEGVAVYEQYF.

V usage is TRBV5-6 and J usage is TRBJ1-5, with TRBD1 identical over 8 bases. The CDR3 contains 14 residues. Germline assignment: CDR1 SGHDT and CDR2 YYEEEE. Germline trimming cut 0 bases from V and 6 bases from J; bases unmatched to any gene: 2. The CDR3 here is CASSLGTGLQPQHF. The CDR3, as DNA: TGTGCCAGCAGCTTGGGGACAGGGCTTCAGCCCCAGCATTTT.

For the CDR3, the DNA is TGTGCCAGCAGCTTAGCGCTTCTCGACAGGGAAGCTTTCTTT. This translates into CASSLALLDREAFF. This chain joins TRBV7-2 and TRBJ1-1, with D perhaps TRBD1 (6 bases). This CDR3 is 14 amino acids long. The ends were cut back, 0 bases at V and 8 bases at J, with 13 bases in the middle. CDR1 and CDR2 from the germline V gene are SGHTA and FQGNSA.